This T cell receptor (beta chain) was documented in a study of blood T cells in healthy people across ages. Whole-study results and caveats: Diversity estimated from one million T cells was considered an underestimate. As age increased, TCR beta diversity per million T cells fell in a roughly linear fashion.

In the case of this clonotype: The antigen is not known.

V lost 1 base to trimming and J lost 4 bases, with 7 bases between them. This CDR3 has 13 residues. Germline CDR1 SGDLS, CDR2 YYNGEE. Combining a sample-barcoded 5' primer with a J-beta primer mix, a second PCR ran for roughly 7 to 12 cycles. TCRdb processed the 5' RACE reads anew with MiXCR; each CDR3 protein has one entry. The sample has fewer than 750,000 distinct CDR3 sequences; more than 45% are singletons. Specimen: blood. V is TRBV9 and J is TRBJ2-3, with D possibly matching TRBD1 (6 bases). The receptor's source is a woman aged 80 or older in good health. The CDR3: CASSVKGADTQYF. In DNA form, the CDR3 reads TGTGCCAGCAGCGTAAAGGGGGCAGATACGCAGTATTTT.